This paragraph reports one T cell receptor (beta chain). Its antigen is still unknown. The source of the sample is a study of shared clonotypes between healthy human individuals. The study's findings and limits: Researchers found naive subsets generally carried larger estimated richness than memory subsets.

Several immunoSEQ 96-well plates shared each subset's DNA, each plate a replicate. Method: immunoSEQ multiplex PCR; TCRdb's copy keeps in-frame clones and lacks some. The repertoire consists of some 1 million clones, with about 75% occurring once and the leading ten covering 1.4%. The study separated CD4+ cells into CD45RA+ naive and CD45RA-negative memory subsets. The germline gives CDR1 MNHEY, CDR2 SVGAGI. The CDR3 has 12 amino acids. V lost 4 bases to trimming and J lost 11 bases; unmatched junction nucleotides: 6. Sequences were obtained from memory CD4+ T cells sorted from blood. The sample's subset: CD45RA-negative fraction. This chain uses TRBV6-5 with TRBJ2-7, with 9 bases fitting TRBD2. The clonotype comes from a man aged 18 to 30 in good health. Here the CDR3 reads CASSLGGLAEYF. DNA of the CDR3: TGTGCCAGCAGTTTGGGGGGACTAGCAGAGTACTTC.